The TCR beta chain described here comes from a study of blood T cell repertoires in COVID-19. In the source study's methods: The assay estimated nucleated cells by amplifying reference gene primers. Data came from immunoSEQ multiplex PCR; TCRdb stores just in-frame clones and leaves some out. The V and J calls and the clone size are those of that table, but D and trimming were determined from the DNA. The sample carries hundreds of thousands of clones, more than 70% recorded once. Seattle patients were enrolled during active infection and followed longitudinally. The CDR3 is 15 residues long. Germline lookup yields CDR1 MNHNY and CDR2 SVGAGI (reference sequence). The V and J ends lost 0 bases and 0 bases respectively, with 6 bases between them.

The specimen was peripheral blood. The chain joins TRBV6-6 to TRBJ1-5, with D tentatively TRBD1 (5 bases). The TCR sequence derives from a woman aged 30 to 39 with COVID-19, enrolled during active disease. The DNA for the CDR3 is TGTGCCAGCAGTTACTCGACAGATAGCAATCAGCCCCAGCATTTT. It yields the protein CASSYSTDSNQPQHF.